This T cell receptor (beta chain) was sequenced during a study of blood T cell repertoires in COVID-19 (dated by TCRdb to the early 2020s). For the study in its entirety: The collaborator samples originated in the United States, Italy and Spain and spanned the acute and convalescent phases of COVID-19. The material from the prospective study consisted of cDNA or gDNA derived from T cells, B-cell-depleted T cells, or PBMCs. Deeply sampled blood TCRbeta repertoires from subjects exposed to, actively infected with, or recovered from COVID-19 were included in the dataset. The repertoires were released in a freely available public database meant as a resource for research on the immune response to SARS-CoV-2. Samples were obtained from the ongoing ImmuneRACE study (first 160 participants) and from about 1,300 subjects provided by 6 global collaborators. Nearly every sample came with metadata listing a de-identified subject ID, COVID-19 status, age in years and sex. Where available, HLA class I and class II types were taken from metadata supplied by the sample provider and were not determined by assay-based typing. Summary of the overall study and its limitations: How much clinical and demographic metadata was included differed by source and by participant, and the metadata was provided uncurated.

Concerning this clone: Which antigen it targets is not known. No base qualities exist here, and no much larger clone lies one base off it.

The collaborating institutions used their own protocols to collect whole blood in K2EDTA tubes. For TCRbeta analysis, collaborator samples were shipped as frozen whole blood, as isolated PBMCs, or as DNA extracted from either sample type. TCRbeta CDR3 regions were amplified from genomic DNA by means of the immunoSEQ Assay, a bias-controlled multiplex PCR. As for the original processing: Within the assay, amplification of reference gene primers was used to estimate how many nucleated cells each sample contained. To quantify the absolute abundance of each unique TCRbeta CDR3 rearrangement, sequence reads were collapsed and filtered. For each sample, productive Simpson clonality was calculated by taking the square root of Simpson's diversity index across productive rearrangements. As stored in TCRdb, this immuneACCESS dataset retains in-frame rearrangements with V and J assigned. A fraction of the clones does not appear; measured against another copy, unresolved V genes explain less than half of the discrepancy, and the remainder lacks a known reason. Clonal size and the V and J genes are those of that table, whereas D and trimming came from the DNA. In this sample the table shows 45,000 to 55,000 clones, around 83% of which occur a single time. Less than 8% of the sample is taken by the ten largest.

There are 15 amino acids in the CDR3, from cysteine to phenylalanine inclusive. Only CDR3 DNA is held: 45 bases, read in frame from base 1. Sequences SGHRS (CDR1) and YFSETQ (CDR2) are obtained from the germline V gene. V gives up 5 bases and J gives up 1 base, and the segment between their germline ends measures 16 bases. This receptor was identified in a man in his sixties with active COVID-19. Recombination joined TRBV5-1 with TRBJ2-7, with TRBD1 as a weak D call on 5 bases. The sample comprised peripheral blood. The DNA sequence follows: TGCGCCAGCAGACGGACACCTCAGGCGTCCTACGAGCAGTACTTC. It is translated as CASRRTPQASYEQYF.